This T cell receptor (beta chain) is drawn from a study of lymphopenia after photon versus proton radiotherapy. Only in-frame clones appear in the TCRdb table, and some are missing; sequencing was by immunoSEQ multiplex PCR. Counted here are about 68,000 clones, about nine tenths occurring once; the ten biggest clones make up approximately 2.6%. Study-level findings and limits: Post-nadir TCR diversity decline inversely tracked overall survival among those who died. Proton therapy kept repertoires fairly stable, unlike photons, which gained effector/memory cells. After lymphocyte nadir, photon-treated repertoires showed oligoclonal expansion, especially CD8+ Temra.

Of note for this clone: Antigen: not known.

The CDR3 length is 14 residues. Trimming cost V 1 base and J 5 bases, with 11 bases left between them. Per germline, CDR1 LGHNA and CDR2 YSLEER. Sequenced here: peripheral blood, sampled from a patient treated with photon-based radiotherapy. V usage is TRBV4-3 and J usage is TRBJ2-5; D not certain. This receptor was identified in a woman in her sixties or seventies with pancreatic cancer. Here the CDR3 reads CASSQGDLRETQYF. Written as DNA, the CDR3 is TGCGCCAGCAGCCAAGGAGATCTCAGGGAGACCCAGTACTTC.